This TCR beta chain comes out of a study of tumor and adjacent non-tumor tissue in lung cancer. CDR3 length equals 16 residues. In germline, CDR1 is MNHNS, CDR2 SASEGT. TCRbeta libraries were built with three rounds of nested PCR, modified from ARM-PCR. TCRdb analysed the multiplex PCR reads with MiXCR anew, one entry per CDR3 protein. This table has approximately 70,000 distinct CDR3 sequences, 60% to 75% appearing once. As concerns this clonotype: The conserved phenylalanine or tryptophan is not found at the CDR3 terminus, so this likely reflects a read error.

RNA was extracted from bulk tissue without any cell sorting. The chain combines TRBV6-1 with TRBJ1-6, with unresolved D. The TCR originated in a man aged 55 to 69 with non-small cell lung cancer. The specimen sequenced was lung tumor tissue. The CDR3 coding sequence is TGTGCCAGCAGTGACCTGATGCCAGGCCTCAATTCACTCCTCCACTCT. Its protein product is CASSDLMPGLNSLLHS.